This TCR beta chain was identified in a study of cytomegalovirus exposure and HLA in healthy donors (dated by TCRdb to between 2016 and 2019). Context from the whole study: The roughly 670 repertoires of the first cohort and the 120 validation repertoires were produced on the same platform, according to a later analysis. Besides the first cohort of 500 to 700 subjects, a separate validation cohort made up of 95 to 150 different subjects was used. The study combined high-throughput TCR immunosequencing, statistical association of individual TCRs with disease status, and machine learning to predict cytomegalovirus infection status. The study aimed to test whether signatures of past pathogen exposure could be identified by cataloging public T cell receptors.

The donors belonged to the validation cohort of 90 to 150 subjects, which was separate from the roughly 680-subject first cohort. The receptor library was made with the immunoSEQ multiplex PCR assay. Per the authors' processing: To diagnose cytomegalovirus status from the catalog of TCR beta chain sequences, a statistical classification framework was built. The table was pulled from immuneACCESS by TCRdb, which kept in-frame rearrangements only. Such tables lose some clones; where checked, under half of the loss comes from unresolved V genes, and the rest has no known cause. V and J calls and clone size follow that table, whereas D and trimming were derived from the DNA. The sample records some 83,000 clones, approximately 95% of which are singletons. The ten largest clonotypes hold over 2% of the sample. General conclusions and limits of the study: The authors suggested that the approach could potentially be extended to other disease states and immunological phenotypes. In vitro tests confirmed that a few of the cytomegalovirus-associated TCR beta chains recognize cytomegalovirus antigens. The classifier was reported to diagnose cytomegalovirus status with high specificity and sensitivity in both the original cohort and the validation cohort. In the study, 164 TCR beta chains were listed as associated with cytomegalovirus. The validation cohort had no HLA typing available for a later analysis, so co-occurrence within that cohort was assessed over all 120 or so repertoires. While some public TCRs were present in many individuals, most TCR sequences turned up only very rarely across donors. Of the cluster scores, 90% to 95% were above 0 in a later analysis, which found that TCRs clustered in the first cohort also tended to co-occur in the 110 or so validation repertoires.

Remarks on this clone: The antigen it binds to is not known. The sample holds no much larger clone one base away, and base qualities are not on file.

The source is a woman between 18 and 29 years old in good health and CMV-seronegative. The specimen was PBMCs.

The bases are TGTGCCAGTAATGGCGGGAGCGCAGATACGCAGTATTTT. It is translated as CASNGGSADTQYF. The rearranged segments are TRBV19 and TRBJ2-3, and 7 bases in between align with TRBD2. CDR1 and CDR2 are drawn from the germline V gene (reference sequence): LNHDA, SQIVND. Compared with germline, V lacks 7 bases and J lacks 4 bases; bases without a gene match: 5. Taken from cysteine to phenylalanine, the CDR3 has 13 residues. Just the 39-base CDR3 DNA is kept, in frame starting at base 1.